This TCR beta chain was found in a study of shared clonotypes between healthy human individuals. Broader study findings: Larger estimated richness was generally seen in naive subsets than in memory subsets.

Notes on this clone: Its cognate antigen is unknown.

After removal of 3 bases from V and 2 bases from J, the junction contained 4 bases not matched to a gene. Per germline, CDR1 MDHEN and CDR2 SYDVKM. This CDR3 spans 15 amino acids. Caucasian adults living in Nashville, Tennessee, provided all samples. Each cell subset's genomic DNA was divided evenly among several immunoSEQ plates. Method: immunoSEQ multiplex PCR; TCRdb's copy keeps in-frame clones and lacks some. The profile covers about 1.5 million clones, with around 95% appearing a single time and about 1% taken by the ten largest. This clonotype originated in a man aged 25-45 years in good health. The chain employs TRBV28 and TRBJ1-3, with TRBD1 matching 7 bases. Sequencing was performed on naive CD4+ T cells sorted from blood. Documented subset: CD45RA+ positively selected. Here the CDR3 DNA reads TGTGCCAGCAGTTTTGGGGACAGAACTGGAAACACCATATATTTT. Its translation: CASSFGDRTGNTIYF.